This section outlines one TCR beta chain sequence together with its context. The antigen this receptor binds is unknown. The sample holds no much larger clone one base away, and base qualities are not on file. The data were obtained in a study of cytomegalovirus exposure and HLA in healthy donors (TCRdb year 2017). General notes on the study: According to an earlier analysis of 550 to 700 of the donors, 150 million to 200 million T cells yielded roughly 110 million unique TCR beta sequences and about 300 Gb of sequence data. Class I and class II HLA loci were covered by the typing at four-digit resolution. High-throughput TCR immunosequencing, statistical association of individual TCRs with disease status, and machine learning were combined to predict cytomegalovirus infection status. A later genetic analysis took genome-wide SNP genotypes for about 55% of the 666 donors and used that subset as a discovery cohort. The T cell repertoires of about 700 subjects were profiled by immunosequencing and related to cytomegalovirus serostatus. In addition to the first cohort of roughly 670 subjects, a separate validation cohort of over 90 different subjects was used. Of the 398 genotyped donors, roughly 80% were placed in the genetic ancestry cluster associated with self-reported Caucasian donors. All discovery cohort repertoires had been generated using a single sequencing platform. The study aimed to test whether cataloging public T cell receptors could reveal signatures of past pathogen exposure. A later analysis re-analyzed previously published TCR beta repertoires from several hundred donors and added high-resolution HLA genotyping to study TCR occurrence patterns. Roughly 310 gigabases of sequencing data and some 85 million unique TCR sequences were included in an early release covering about 620 HLA-typed donors. Typing coverage differed by locus: A, B, C, DRB1 and DQB1 were typed in about 620-640 donors, DQA1 in around 500, DPA1 in around 610, and DPB1 in approximately 450. Among a few hundred genotyped donors of the cohort, an average of around 240,000 unique TCR beta nucleotide sequences were sequenced per donor, roughly a sixth of them non-productive. Donor age, sex, ethnicity and CMV serostatus were compiled together with the repertoire data. Rather than drawing on any new phenotypic data, the later analysis identified candidate immune exposures from TCR beta sequences and the way those sequences occurred across donors. An earlier analysis of around 580 of the donors used high-throughput TCR beta sequencing to judge whether each TCR beta V gene segment behaved as functional or pseudogenic. About five DR-DQ haplotypes were handled as single units for association and clustering because linkage in the cohort was strong.

The investigation overall reported the following: A group of highly shared sequence variants was considered likely to be a technical artifact of the sequencing pipeline. V-gene and J-gene trimming of TCR beta chains was associated with a missense DCLRE1C variant in a later genetic analysis, and the association was replicated in an independent cohort. In an earlier analysis of a few hundred of the donors, most TCR beta V segments were observed in productive rearrangements about 90% or about 30% of the time, broadly matching IMGT annotations. The earlier analysis of nearly 600 of the donors excluded 15 to 20 rarely observed V segments, including chromosome 9 orphons, because counts were too low. The only immune exposure information available for the cohort was CMV serostatus. The 87-base-pair reads could not distinguish some IMGT-functional V segments, including TRBV6-2 and TRBV6-3, so those segments were excluded. Strong co-occurrence of HLA alleles, especially DR and DQ, made assigning TCR associations to individual alleles difficult. A later analysis found that most CMV-associated TCR beta chains appeared HLA-restricted, with HLA associations seemingly driven largely by CMV exposure. Cytomegalovirus status was reported to be diagnosed by the classifier with high specificity and sensitivity in both the original and validation cohorts. A further reported finding was that TCR beta sequences accurately predicted the HLA-A and HLA-B alleles for most subjects in the first cohort. In a later analysis, several top co-occurrence clusters were reported to appear linked to parvovirus B19, influenza, CMV and Epstein-Barr virus. Only TCR beta chains were sequenced in this cohort, and the absence of alpha or paired-chain data limited detectable features. In vitro tests confirmed that a few of the cytomegalovirus-associated TCR beta chains recognize cytomegalovirus antigens. Because HLA typing was missing for some donors at each locus, association tests included only the typed subset. The authors suggested that the approach could potentially be extended to other disease states and immunological phenotypes. A later analysis associated 16,951 TCR beta sequences with specific HLA alleles at a false discovery rate of 0.05. Linkage disequilibrium might explain the correlated functional status among segregating V segments, but an unknown experimental factor could not be ruled out. In a later genetic analysis, fewer N-insertions in productive TCRs were reported among donors in an Asian-associated ancestry cluster than the roughly 710-donor mean. In a later analysis, HLA-associated TCR beta chains were found to be more clonally expanded and to have lower generation probabilities than equally common non-associated chains. The presence/absence analyses assumed that sequencing depth was roughly uniform across donors, and that assumption may not be true. Most TCR sequences were observed very rarely across donors, whereas some public TCRs were present in many individuals. In a later analysis, the rate of TCR association differed among HLA loci, with DRB1 alleles having the most associated TCRs and HLA-C alleles having the fewest. A total of fewer than 200 TCR beta chains were listed by the study as associated with cytomegalovirus.

CDR1 KGHSH and CDR2 LQKENI were looked up in the germline V gene. V and J lose 6 bases and 9 bases, and a span of 17 bases separates them. The cysteine opens and the phenylalanine closes a CDR3 of 13 amino acids. The entry retains the CDR3 DNA only, 39 bases that are in frame from base 1. In total, more than 500 healthy bone marrow donors made up the cohort. All cohort members were sampled while nominally healthy, although unrecorded immune exposures were likely present. The donor tested CMV seropositive and was one of the 289 seropositive cohort members. Every donor gave a peripheral blood sample, and the peripheral blood mononuclear cells from that sample were used for TCR beta sequencing. Genomic DNA extraction from the blood cell samples was performed with the Qiagen DNeasy Blood Extraction Kit. Library creation used the immunoSEQ multiplex PCR assay. For the multiplex PCR, a mixture combining 60 forward primers for TCR Vbeta segments and 13 reverse primers for TCR Jbeta segments was used. The CDR3 region of rearranged TCR beta genes was amplified from genomic DNA with a multiplex PCR assay. The Illumina HiSeq System was used to sequence the amplified TCR beta libraries as 87-base-pair reads. From the authors' description of their analysis: Across the 600 to 700 repertoires, a later analysis counted 78 million or so unique TCR beta chains, around 11 million of which were shared by at least two donors. A nearest-neighbor algorithm error-corrected the raw reads and collapsed the reads into unique sequences, merging closely related sequences to remove PCR and sequencing errors. V, D and J gene segments were assigned by aligning CDR3 sequences to IMGT reference sequences. Each retained sequence needed at least a six-nucleotide match to both a V gene segment and a J gene segment. Rearrangements were classified as productive when the CDR3 lacked stop codons and remained in frame with V and J, and all other rearrangements were classified as non-productive. CDR3 was defined by IMGT convention, running from the second conserved V-encoded cysteine to the conserved J-encoded phenylalanine. Sequences without an unambiguous match to a single V gene segment were excluded from the earlier analysis of almost 600 of the donors. In an earlier analysis of 450 to 700 of the donors, V segments were called functional above 56.7% productive rearrangements and were called segregating when the between-donor standard deviation exceeded 5%. A statistical classification framework was built to diagnose cytomegalovirus status from the catalog of TCR beta chain sequences. V and J gene assignment, in a later analysis, came from comparing TCR nucleotide sequences with IMGT/GENE-DB human TR gene sequences. A later analysis assigned CDR3 sequences and most-parsimonious VDJ recombination scenarios with the TCRdist pipeline. In a later analysis, each TCR beta chain was defined by its CDR3 amino acid sequence together with its V-gene family, and reads lacking a unique V-gene family were excluded. A later analysis removed nearly 600 highly shared, low-generation-probability nucleotide sequences to deal with suspected cross-contamination and a sequencing artifact. For each public chain, a later analysis derived a clonal expansion index from normalized ranks of inferred template counts within each repertoire. Generation probabilities in a later analysis came from a VDJ recombination model fitted to out-of-frame rearrangements, and those results were checked against IGoR. In a later analysis, hypergeometric tests were used to score TCR-TCR, TCR-HLA and TCR-CMV co-occurrence, with a repertoire-size bias correction applied to TCR pairs. A later analysis estimated false discovery rates by permuting HLA or CMV assignments 20 times. In a later analysis, co-occurring TCRs were grouped using DBSCAN, and TCRdist sequence similarity was added for clustering within HLA-allele-positive subsets. Repertoires with fewer than 30,000 or more than 120,000 public chains, plus five repertoires with anomalous nucleotide sharing, were excluded from co-occurrence clustering. Sourced from immuneACCESS, this table was stored by TCRdb with only in-frame sequences that have V and J called. A share of the clones is absent; for the studies checked, an unresolved V gene accounts for under half, and the remainder has no known explanation. The DNA gave D and trimming, while V, J and clone size come from that table. In this sample the table shows over 150,000 clones, approximately 67% of which occur a single time. Less than 5% of the sample comes from the top ten.

The TCR was taken from a woman younger than 30 in good health and CMV-seropositive. This receptor chain uses TRBV18 and TRBJ2-5; perhaps TRBD2 is the D gene, with 6 bases matching. Sequencing was performed on PBMCs. The CDR3 loop reads CASSLGTESAQYF. The sequence in DNA is TGTGCCAGCTCCCTGGGGACTGAGTCGGCCCAGTACTTC.